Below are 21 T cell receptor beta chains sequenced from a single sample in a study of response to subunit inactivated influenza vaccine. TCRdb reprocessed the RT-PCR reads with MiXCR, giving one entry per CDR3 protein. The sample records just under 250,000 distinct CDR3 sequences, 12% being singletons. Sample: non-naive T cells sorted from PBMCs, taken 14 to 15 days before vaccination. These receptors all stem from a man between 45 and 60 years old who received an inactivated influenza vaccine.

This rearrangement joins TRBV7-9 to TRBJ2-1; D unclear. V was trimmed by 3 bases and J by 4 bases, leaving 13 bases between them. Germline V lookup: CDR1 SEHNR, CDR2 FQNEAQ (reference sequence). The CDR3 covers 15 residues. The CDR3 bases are TGTGCCAGCAGCTTTCGCGAGCTGGGTTACAATGAGCAGTTCTTC. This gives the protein CASSFRELGYNEQFF.

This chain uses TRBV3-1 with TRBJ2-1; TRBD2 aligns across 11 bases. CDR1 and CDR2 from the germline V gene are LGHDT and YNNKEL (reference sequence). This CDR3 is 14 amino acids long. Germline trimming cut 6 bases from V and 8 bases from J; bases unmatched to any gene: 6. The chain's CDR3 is CASSTSGGLHEQFF. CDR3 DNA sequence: TGTGCCAGCAGTACTAGCGGGGGACTCCATGAGCAGTTCTTC.

The CDR3 loop is CASSVLHSPYEQYF. CDR3 nucleotide sequence: TGTGCCAGCAGCGTCCTTCATTCCCCCTACGAGCAGTACTTC. The J gene is TRBJ2-7, the V gene TRBV14, with no clear D. V was cut by 5 bases and J by 2 bases, with 13 bases left in between. Germline V CDR1 and CDR2: SGHDN, FVKESK. The CDR3 sequence is 14 residues long.

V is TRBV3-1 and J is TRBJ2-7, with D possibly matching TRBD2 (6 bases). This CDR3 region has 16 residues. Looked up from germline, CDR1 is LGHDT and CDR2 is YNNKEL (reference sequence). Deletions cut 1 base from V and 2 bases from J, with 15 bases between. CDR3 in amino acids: CASSQGEGRIPYEQYF. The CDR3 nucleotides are TGTGCCAGCAGCCAAGGGGAAGGGAGGATTCCCTACGAGCAGTACTTC.

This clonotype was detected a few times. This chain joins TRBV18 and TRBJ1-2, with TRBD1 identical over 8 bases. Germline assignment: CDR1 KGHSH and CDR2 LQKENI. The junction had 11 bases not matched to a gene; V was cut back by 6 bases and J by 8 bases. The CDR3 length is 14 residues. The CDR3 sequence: CASSPTDRGGGYTF. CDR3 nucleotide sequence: TGTGCCAGCTCCCCCACTGACAGGGGTGGCGGCTACACCTTC.

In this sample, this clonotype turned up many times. CDR3 coding DNA: TGTGCCAGTAGTCCGGGACTAGCGGAAACCTACGAGCAGTACTTC. Amino acid sequence: CASSPGLAETYEQYF. The chain employs TRBV19 and TRBJ2-7; 11 bases line up with TRBD2. J lost 2 bases, V lost 5 bases, and 5 bases had no gene match. This CDR3 region has 15 residues. The germline V gene has CDR1 LNHDA and CDR2 SQIVND (reference sequence). Together with reference TRBV19 and TRBJ2-7, the CDR3 gives the full variable domain: DGGITQSPKYLFRKEGQNVTLSCEQNLNHDAMYWYRQDPGQGLRLIYYSQIVNDFQKGDIAEGYSVSREKKESFPLTVTSAQKNPTAFYLCASSPGLAETYEQYFGPGTRLTVT.

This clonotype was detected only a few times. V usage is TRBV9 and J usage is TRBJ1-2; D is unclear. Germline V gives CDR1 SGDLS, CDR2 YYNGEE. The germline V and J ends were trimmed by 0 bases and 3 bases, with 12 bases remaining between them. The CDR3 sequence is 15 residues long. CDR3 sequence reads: CASSVGGYEDYGYTF. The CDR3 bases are TGTGCCAGCAGCGTAGGAGGGTATGAGGACTATGGCTACACCTTC.

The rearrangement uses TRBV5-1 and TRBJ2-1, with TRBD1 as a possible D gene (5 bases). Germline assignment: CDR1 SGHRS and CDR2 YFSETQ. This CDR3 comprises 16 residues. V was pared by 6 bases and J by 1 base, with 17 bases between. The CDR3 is CASTQGFAGSYNEQFF. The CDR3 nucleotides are TGCGCCAGCACCCAAGGGTTTGCAGGGTCCTACAATGAGCAGTTCTTC.

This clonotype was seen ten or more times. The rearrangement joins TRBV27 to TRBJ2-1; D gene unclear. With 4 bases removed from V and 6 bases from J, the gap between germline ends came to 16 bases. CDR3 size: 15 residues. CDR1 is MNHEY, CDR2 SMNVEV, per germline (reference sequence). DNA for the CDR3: TGTGCCAGCAGTTCTAGGGCCCAGCCGCCCAATGAGCAGTTCTTC. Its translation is CASSSRAQPPNEQFF.

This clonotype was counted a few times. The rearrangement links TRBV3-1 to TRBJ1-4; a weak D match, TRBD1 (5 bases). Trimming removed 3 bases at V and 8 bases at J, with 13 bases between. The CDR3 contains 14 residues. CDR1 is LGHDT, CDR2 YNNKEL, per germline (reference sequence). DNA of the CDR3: TGTGCCAGCAGCCAGATTCAGGGCCGGGAAAAACTGTTTTTT. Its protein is CASSQIQGREKLFF.

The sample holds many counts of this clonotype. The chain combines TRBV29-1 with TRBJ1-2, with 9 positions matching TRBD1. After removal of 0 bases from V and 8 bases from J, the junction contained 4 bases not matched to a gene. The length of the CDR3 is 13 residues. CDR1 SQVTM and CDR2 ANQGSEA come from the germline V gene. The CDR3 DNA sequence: TGCAGCGTTGAAGAAACAGGACAGGGGGGCTACACCTTC. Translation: CSVEETGQGGYTF.

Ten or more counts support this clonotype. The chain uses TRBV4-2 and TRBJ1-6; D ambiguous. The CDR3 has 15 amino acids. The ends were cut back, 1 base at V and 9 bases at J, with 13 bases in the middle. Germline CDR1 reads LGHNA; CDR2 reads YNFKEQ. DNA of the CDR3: TGTGCCAGCAGCCAAGTAATGCTAAACTCTTCACCCCTCCACTTT. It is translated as CASSQVMLNSSPLHF.

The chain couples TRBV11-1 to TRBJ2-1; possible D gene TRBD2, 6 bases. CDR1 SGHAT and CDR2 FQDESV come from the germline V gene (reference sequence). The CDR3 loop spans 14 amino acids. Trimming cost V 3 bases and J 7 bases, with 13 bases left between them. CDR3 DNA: TGTGCCAGCAGCTTCTTTGCGGGATTAAATGAGCAGTTCTTC. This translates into CASSFFAGLNEQFF.

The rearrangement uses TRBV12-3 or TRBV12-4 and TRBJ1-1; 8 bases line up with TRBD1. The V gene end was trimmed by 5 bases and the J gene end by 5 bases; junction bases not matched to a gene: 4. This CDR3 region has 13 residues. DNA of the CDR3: TGTGCCAGCAGTGGAAGACAGGGGACTGAAGCTTTCTTT. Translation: CASSGRQGTEAFF.

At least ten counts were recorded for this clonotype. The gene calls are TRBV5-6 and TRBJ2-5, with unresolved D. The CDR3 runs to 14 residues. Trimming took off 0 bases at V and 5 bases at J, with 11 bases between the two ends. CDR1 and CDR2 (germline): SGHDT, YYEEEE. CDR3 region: CASSLEGFGETQYF. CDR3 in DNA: TGTGCCAGCAGCTTGGAGGGTTTTGGTGAGACCCAGTACTTC. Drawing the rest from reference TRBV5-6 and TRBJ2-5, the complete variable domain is DAGVTQSPTHLIKTRGQQVTLRCSPKSGHDTVSWYQQALGQGPQFIFQYYEEEERQRGNFPDRFSGHQFPNYSSELNVNALLLGDSALYLCASSLEGFGETQYFGPGTRLLVL.

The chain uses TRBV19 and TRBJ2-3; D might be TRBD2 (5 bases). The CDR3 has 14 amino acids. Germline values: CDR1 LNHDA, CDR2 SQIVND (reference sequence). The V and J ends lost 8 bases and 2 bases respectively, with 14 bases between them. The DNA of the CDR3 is TGTGCCAGTCGCAAAGGACTGTACACAGATACGCAGTATTTT. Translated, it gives CASRKGLYTDTQYF.

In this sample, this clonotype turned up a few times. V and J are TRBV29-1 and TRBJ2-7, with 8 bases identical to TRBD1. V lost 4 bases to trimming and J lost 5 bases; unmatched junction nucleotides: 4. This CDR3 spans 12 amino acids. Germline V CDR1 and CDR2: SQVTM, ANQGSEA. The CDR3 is CSVGTGLNEQYF. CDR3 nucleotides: TGCAGCGTTGGGACAGGGCTGAACGAGCAGTACTTC.

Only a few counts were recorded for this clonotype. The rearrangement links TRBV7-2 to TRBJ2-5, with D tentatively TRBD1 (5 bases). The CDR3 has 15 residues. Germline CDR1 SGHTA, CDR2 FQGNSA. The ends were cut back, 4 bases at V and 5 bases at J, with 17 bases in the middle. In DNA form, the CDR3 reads TGTGCCAGCAGCTACACGGGCAGGGAATGGGAGACCCAGTACTTC. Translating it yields CASSYTGREWETQYF. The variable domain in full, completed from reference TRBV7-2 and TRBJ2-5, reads GAGVSQSPSNKVTEKGKDVELRCDPISGHTALYWYRQSLGQGLEFLIYFQGNSAPDKSGLPSDRFSAERTGGSVSTLTIQRTQQEDSAVYLCASSYTGREWETQYFGPGTRLLVL.

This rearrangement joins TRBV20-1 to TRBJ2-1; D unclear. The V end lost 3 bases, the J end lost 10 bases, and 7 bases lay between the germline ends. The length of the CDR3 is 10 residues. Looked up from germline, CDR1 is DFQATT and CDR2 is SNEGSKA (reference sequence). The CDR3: CSASVLEQFF. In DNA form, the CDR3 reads TGCAGTGCTAGCGTTCTGGAGCAGTTCTTC.

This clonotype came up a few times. CDR3 coding DNA: TGCAGTGGCCTTGGGAATGCAGCAGATACGCAGTATTTT. Translation: CSGLGNAADTQYF. The V and J genes are TRBV20-1 and TRBJ2-3; D unclear. This CDR3 region has 13 residues. CDR1 and CDR2 from the germline V gene are DFQATT and SNEGSKA (reference sequence). Trimming cost V 7 bases and J 4 bases, with 15 bases left between them.

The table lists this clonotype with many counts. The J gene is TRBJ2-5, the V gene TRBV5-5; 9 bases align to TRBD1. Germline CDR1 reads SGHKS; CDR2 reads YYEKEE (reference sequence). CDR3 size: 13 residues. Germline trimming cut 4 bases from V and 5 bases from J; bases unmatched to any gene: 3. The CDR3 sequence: CASSQDRGETQYF. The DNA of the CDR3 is TGTGCCAGCAGCCAAGACAGGGGGGAGACCCAGTACTTC.